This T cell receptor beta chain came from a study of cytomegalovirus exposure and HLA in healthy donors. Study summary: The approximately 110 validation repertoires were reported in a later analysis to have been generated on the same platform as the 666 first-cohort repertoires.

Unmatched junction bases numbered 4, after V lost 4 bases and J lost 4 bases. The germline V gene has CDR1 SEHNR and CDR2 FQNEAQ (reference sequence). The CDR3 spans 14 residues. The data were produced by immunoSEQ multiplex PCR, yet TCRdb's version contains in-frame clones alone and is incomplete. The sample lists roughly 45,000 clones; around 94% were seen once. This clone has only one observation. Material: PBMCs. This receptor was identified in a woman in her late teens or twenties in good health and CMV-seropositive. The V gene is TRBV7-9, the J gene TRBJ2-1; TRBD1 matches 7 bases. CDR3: CASSSSGQYNEQFF. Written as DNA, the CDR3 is TGTGCCAGCAGCTCCTCGGGACAGTACAATGAGCAGTTCTTC.